The 22 T cell receptor beta chains in this list originate from one sample, sequenced in a study of OX40 agonist ivuxolimab in advanced cancers. Sequenced by immunoSEQ multiplex PCR; TCRdb stores in-frame clones only, minus some. The sample lists just over 80,000 clones, nearly 90% seen once, with 0.72% in the top ten. The specimen was CD4+ or CD8+ T cells sorted from blood, collected in a trial of the OX40 agonist ivuxolimab. All receptors come from an adult with an advanced solid tumor such as melanoma, head and neck, liver or kidney cancer.

The chain combines TRBV2 with TRBJ1-1, with a weak D call TRBD1 (5 bases). This CDR3 region has 13 residues. V lost 1 base and J lost 3, with 6 bases in between. CDR1 is SNHLY, CDR2 FYNNEI, per germline. The CDR3 DNA reads TGTGCCAGCAGTGAAGAGGGGTACACTGAAGCTTTCTTT. The encoded protein is CASSEEGYTEAFF. The variable domain in full, completed from reference TRBV2 and TRBJ1-1, reads EPEVTQTPSHQVTQMGQEVILRCVPISNHLYFYWYRQILGQKVEFLVSFYNNEISEKSEIFDDQFSVERPDGSNFTLKIRSTKLEDSAMYFCASSEEGYTEAFFGQGTRLTVV.

V usage is TRBV9 and J usage is TRBJ2-5; D not certain. The CDR3 extends over 13 amino acids. V was clipped by 1 base and J by 3 bases, with 7 bases between them. CDR1 is SGDLS and CDR2 is YYNGEE in the germline V gene. The CDR3: CASSVQPEETQYF. The CDR3 region has the DNA TGTGCCAGCAGCGTACAGCCAGAAGAGACCCAGTACTTC.

This clone showed up just a few times. The V gene is TRBV2, the J gene TRBJ1-3; D not certain. Trimming stripped 4 bases from V and 0 bases from J, with 4 bases between. Per the germline V gene, CDR1 is SNHLY and CDR2 is FYNNEI. The CDR3 is made up of 13 amino acids. CDR3 bases: TGTGCCAGCAGTGGAATCTCTGGAAACACCATATATTTT. Translated, it gives CASSGISGNTIYF.

The chain has TRBV6-5 and TRBJ1-1; 9 nucleotides align to TRBD1. Germline loops: CDR1 MNHEY, CDR2 SVGAGI. The V gene end was trimmed by 6 bases and the J gene end by 3 bases; junction bases not matched to a gene: 2. The CDR3 sequence is 13 residues long. The CDR3 sequence is CASSRTGDTEAFF. The DNA of the CDR3 is TGTGCCAGCAGCCGGACAGGGGACACTGAAGCTTTCTTT.

The genes are TRBV7-8 and TRBJ2-3, with 7 bases lining up with TRBD2. This CDR3 has 16 amino acids. V shed 2 bases, J shed 4 bases, and the junction held 9 bases outside the gene matches. Germline V gene data show CDR1 as SGHVS and CDR2 as FQNEAQ. The CDR3 loop is CASSLTRTSHADTQYF. The CDR3 coding sequence is TGTGCCAGCAGCTTAACTCGGACTAGTCACGCAGATACGCAGTATTTT.

The chain links TRBV5-4 to TRBJ2-2, with 7 nucleotides matching TRBD2. The CDR3 length is 15 residues. From germline, CDR1 is SGHNT and CDR2 YYREEE (reference sequence). The CDR3 reads CASREAGANTGELFF. CDR3 DNA sequence: TGTGCATCACGAGAGGCGGGAGCGAACACCGGGGAGCTGTTTTTT.

V gene TRBV2 combines with J gene TRBJ2-5; a weak D match, TRBD1 (6 bases). Germline CDR1 reads SNHLY; CDR2 reads FYNNEI. Trimming took 4 bases from V and 4 from J, leaving 7 bases between them. This CDR3 region has 12 residues. This CDR3 is CASSVGGETQYF. Written as DNA, the CDR3 is TGTGCCAGCAGTGTAGGGGGAGAGACCCAGTACTTC.

The chain uses TRBV7-2 and TRBJ2-3, with TRBD2 matching 8 bases. V shed 1 base and J 10 bases; nucleotides not matched to a gene: 1. Germline V lookup: CDR1 SGHTA, CDR2 FQGNSA. The CDR3 is 12 residues long. CDR3 loop: CASSLDGRAQYF. CDR3 in DNA: TGTGCCAGCAGCTTAGACGGGAGGGCGCAGTATTTT.

This clone was observed once. The V call is TRBV25-1, the J call TRBJ1-1, with no clear D. V shed 4 bases and J shed 7 bases, with 10 bases lying between them. The CDR3 has 12 residues. Per the germline V gene, CDR1 is MGHDK and CDR2 is SYGVNS. The DNA of the CDR3 is TGTGCCAGCAGTGCGGGATTTGGTGAAGCTTTCTTT. Translated, it gives CASSAGFGEAFF. Together with reference TRBV25-1 and TRBJ1-1, the CDR3 gives the full variable domain: EADIYQTPRYLVIGTGKKITLECSQTMGHDKMYWYQQDPGMELHLIHYSYGVNSTEKGDLSSESTVSRIRTEHFPLTLESARPSHTSQYLCASSAGFGEAFFGQGTRLTVV.

In this sample, this clone turned up once. The rearrangement uses TRBV9 and TRBJ2-3, with unresolved D. Trimming took off 4 bases at V and 0 bases at J, with 3 bases between the two ends. Germline CDR1 is SGDLS and CDR2 is YYNGEE. The CDR3 sequence is 12 residues long. CDR3 in amino acids: CASSPSTDTQYF. DNA of the CDR3: TGTGCCAGCAGCCCCAGCACAGATACGCAGTATTTT. Based on the CDR3 plus reference TRBV9 and TRBJ2-3, the full variable domain is DSGVTQTPKHLITATGQRVTLRCSPRSGDLSVYWYQQSLDQGLQFLIQYYNGEERAKGNILERFSAQQFPDLHSELNLSSLELGDSALYFCASSPSTDTQYFGPGTRLTVL.

The chain carries TRBV2 and TRBJ1-2; D is possibly TRBD1 (6 bases). This CDR3 has 13 amino acids. Trimming removed 4 bases at V and 8 bases at J, with 14 bases between. Germline CDR1 SNHLY, CDR2 FYNNEI. The CDR3, as DNA: TGTGCCAGCAGTGGACAGGTTGTAGGAGGCTACACCTTC. It codes for CASSGQVVGGYTF.

This clone was recorded once. The rearrangement joins TRBV7-2 to TRBJ2-7; perhaps TRBD2 as D (5 bases). The CDR3 is 15 residues long. The germline gives CDR1 SGHTA, CDR2 FQGNSA. Trimming took off 4 bases at V and 6 bases at J, with 19 bases between the two ends. The CDR3 loop reads CASSSLGGRAGEQYF. CDR3 DNA sequence: TGTGCCAGCAGCTCTCTGGGCGGACGGGCGGGCGAGCAGTACTTC.

The gene calls are TRBV2 and TRBJ2-1; the D is unclear. Germline CDR1 and CDR2: SNHLY and FYNNEI. This CDR3 spans 13 amino acids. Trimming removed 3 bases at V and 4 bases at J, with 7 bases between. The CDR3 sequence: CASSEVEYNEQFF. The CDR3 DNA reads as TGTGCCAGCAGTGAGGTCGAATACAATGAGCAGTTCTTC.

This chain links TRBV12-5 with TRBJ2-3; 8 bases are a match to TRBD2. The length of the CDR3 is 18 residues. From germline, CDR1 is LGHNT and CDR2 FRNRAP. With V trimmed by 0 bases and J by 3 bases, 11 bases remained unmatched. This CDR3 is CASGLVKDGRAGTDTQYF. In DNA, the CDR3 is TGTGCTAGTGGTTTGGTCAAGGACGGGAGGGCTGGGACAGATACGCAGTATTTT.

The CDR3 loop reads CASNRQGANTGELFF. The CDR3 DNA sequence: TGTGCCAGCAACAGACAGGGGGCGAACACCGGGGAGCTGTTTTTT. This rearrangement joins TRBV9 to TRBJ2-2; the match to TRBD1 covers 9 bases. Germline lookup yields CDR1 SGDLS and CDR2 YYNGEE. CDR3 size: 15 residues. Trimming at V came to 6 bases and at J to 0 bases, leaving 3 bases not matched to a gene.

This sequence joins TRBV14 and TRBJ2-5; D not resolved. This CDR3 has 15 residues. Germline-derived CDR1 and CDR2 are SGHDN and FVKESK. Trimming pared 1 base from V and 4 bases from J, leaving 13 bases between. The CDR3 nucleotides read TGTGCCAGCAGCCAAGGTACGGCCAGTGGAGAGACCCAGTACTTC. It translates to CASSQGTASGETQYF.

The rearrangement joins TRBV19 to TRBJ1-2; possibly TRBD1 for D (6 bases). The ends were cut back, 6 bases at V and 1 base at J, with 15 bases in the middle. CDR3 length equals 15 residues. The germline V gene has CDR1 LNHDA and CDR2 SQIVND (reference sequence). The CDR3 sequence is CASSQGTPFNYGYTF. The DNA for the CDR3 is TGTGCCAGTAGCCAAGGGACACCCTTTAACTATGGCTACACCTTC.

The chain has TRBV5-1 and TRBJ1-1; 11 nucleotides match TRBD1. Looked up from germline, CDR1 is SGHRS and CDR2 is YFSETQ. J lost 11 bases, V lost 4 bases, and 10 bases had no gene match. This CDR3 has 14 residues. CDR3 nucleotide sequence: TGCGCCAGCAGCGTCGGACAGGGGGCATCGGAGGCTTTCTTT. Translating gives CASSVGQGASEAFF. Full variable domain (missing parts from reference TRBV5-1 and TRBJ1-1): KAGVTQTPRYLIKTRGQQVTLSCSPISGHRSVSWYQQTPGQGLQFLFEYFSETQRNKGNFPGRFSGRQFSNSRSEMNVSTLELGDSALYLCASSVGQGASEAFFGQGTRLTVV.

CDR3 protein: CASSLWGRGINNSPLHF. For the CDR3, the DNA is TGTGCCAGCAGCTTGTGGGGCAGGGGAATTAATAATTCACCCCTCCACTTT. The chain employs TRBV5-6 and TRBJ1-6, with D possibly TRBD1 on 6 matching bases. Germline CDR1 reads SGHDT; CDR2 reads YYEEEE. Between the trimmed V and J ends, which lost 1 base and 5 bases, there was a span of 16 bases. CDR3 length: 17 amino acids.

This chain joins TRBV10-3 and TRBJ1-1; 10 positions match TRBD1. This CDR3 spans 13 amino acids. CDR1 and CDR2 from the germline V gene are ENHRY and SYGVKD. The V segment lost 10 bases and the J segment 3 bases; nucleotides outside the gene matches: 5. The CDR3 reads CATGQGEDTEAFF. Written as DNA, the CDR3 is TGTGCCACCGGACAGGGGGAAGACACTGAAGCTTTCTTT.

V and J are TRBV7-8 and TRBJ2-1; TRBD1 aligns across 7 bases. This CDR3 has 15 residues. The germline CDR1 and CDR2 sequences are SGHVS and FQNEAQ. Trimming took 2 bases from V and 2 from J; bases not matched to a gene: 3. The CDR3 loop is CASSLIGGAYNEQFF. In nucleotides, the CDR3 is TGTGCCAGCAGCTTAATAGGGGGCGCCTACAATGAGCAGTTCTTC.

The genes are TRBV2 and TRBJ1-3; perhaps TRBD1 as D (5 bases). The V gene lost 6 bases and the J gene lost 8 bases, with 17 bases spanning the gap. This CDR3 is built from 14 residues. Per the germline V gene, CDR1 is SNHLY and CDR2 is FYNNEI. CDR3 sequence reads: CASRAGTPFDTIYF. The CDR3 DNA reads TGTGCCAGCAGGGCCGGGACCCCTTTTGACACCATATATTTT.